This note documents a single TCR beta chain sequence. This specimen belongs to a study of control samples from healthy donors and cancer patients. Trimming pared 6 bases from V and 6 bases from J, leaving 12 bases between. This CDR3 comprises 13 residues. Germline V lookup: CDR1 MNHEY, CDR2 SVGAGI. The data were produced by immunoSEQ multiplex PCR, yet TCRdb's version contains in-frame clones alone and is incomplete. The data show fewer than 200,000 clones, about 90% seen once. The clonotype originates from a woman in her twenties or thirties in good health. Sequencing was performed on blood. This rearrangement joins TRBV6-5 to TRBJ2-1, with D possibly matching TRBD1 (6 bases). CDR3 sequence: CASSAGQFNEQFF. In nucleotides, the CDR3 is TGTGCCAGCAGCGCCGGACAGTTCAATGAGCAGTTCTTC.